This T cell receptor (beta chain) was found in a study of STAT5B mutations in CD4+ large granular lymphocyte leukemia. About the study: Among healthy donors, a particular HLA allele went with more CDR3 'QG' motifs.

The length of the CDR3 is 13 residues. The ends were cut back, 2 bases at V and 6 bases at J, with 7 bases in the middle. From germline, CDR1 is SGHNT and CDR2 YENEEA. Study outcomes and limitations: 8/27 top patient clones versus 2/35 control clones were TRBV06-family. Higher CD4+ than CD8+ T-LGLL clonality might reflect small sample size.

Assay: immunoSEQ multiplex PCR; the TCRdb copy retains only in-frame clones and omits some. The top ten clones hold 1.5% to 2.5% of a sample with approximately 34,000 clones, about 70% of them seen once. For this clone: Antigen: not known.

The sequenced sample was CD4+ T cells from blood buffy coats. The sequence was obtained from a human donor in good health. The chain links TRBV11-3 to TRBJ2-2; tentatively, D is TRBD1 or TRBD2 (5 bases each). CDR3 coding DNA: TGTGCCAGCAGCTTACGGGACCCCGGGGAGCTGTTTTTT. Translated, it gives CASSLRDPGELFF.